These 7 T cell receptor beta chains originate from one sample sequenced in a study of vaccination effects on CD4 cells after COVID-19. Clones were sequenced by immunoSEQ multiplex PCR, and TCRdb holds only the in-frame ones, with some missing. Of about 24,000 clones in the sample, about three quarters are singletons; the top ten hold roughly 21%. For these TCRs, the target antigens are not known. ViraFEST expansion of antigen-specific CD4+ T cells with viral peptide pools preceded sequencing. Upon completion of around 9 days in culture, CD4+ T cells were isolated. Two-dose vaccination with either BNT162b2 or mRNA-1273 was given to the participants. The sequences come from CD4+ T cells from PBMCs cultured with HCoV-NL63 spike peptides, collected after COVID-19 vaccination. The receptors originated from a human donor who received a COVID-19 vaccine.

This clone was counted a single time. The V call is TRBV19, the J call TRBJ1-2, with unresolved D. Germline V gene sequence: CDR1 LNHDA, CDR2 SQIVND (reference sequence). V was shortened by 5 bases and J by 2 bases, with 9 bases between the two germline ends. This CDR3 region has 13 residues. CDR3 coding DNA: TGTGCCAGTAGTGAGTCTGCGAACTATGGCTACACCTTC. This gives the protein CASSESANYGYTF. Variable domain in full (rest from reference TRBV19 and TRBJ1-2): DGGITQSPKYLFRKEGQNVTLSCEQNLNHDAMYWYRQDPGQGLRLIYYSQIVNDFQKGDIAEGYSVSREKKESFPLTVTSAQKNPTAFYLCASSESANYGYTFGSGTRLTVV.

The rearrangement links TRBV7-2 to TRBJ1-2; 9 bases are shared with TRBD1. Germline CDR1 SGHTA, CDR2 FQGNSA. The CDR3 runs 14 residues. The junction had 6 bases not matched to a gene; V was cut back by 4 bases and J by 6 bases. CDR3 sequence reads: CASSYPGTGNGYTF. CDR3 DNA sequence: TGTGCCAGCAGCTACCCCGGGACAGGGAATGGCTACACCTTC. Supplemented by reference TRBV7-2 and TRBJ1-2, the full variable domain reads GAGVSQSPSNKVTEKGKDVELRCDPISGHTALYWYRQSLGQGLEFLIYFQGNSAPDKSGLPSDRFSAERTGGSVSTLTIQRTQQEDSAVYLCASSYPGTGNGYTFGSGTRLTVV.

V and J are TRBV3-1 (or the pseudogene TRBV3-2) and TRBJ1-2; TRBD1 agrees at 9 bases. Germline V CDR1 and CDR2: LGHDT, YNNKEL (reference sequence). This CDR3 spans 15 amino acids. After removal of 3 bases from V and 6 bases from J, the junction contained 8 bases not matched to a gene. The CDR3 DNA reads as TGTGCCAGCAGCCACCTACTTACAGGGGGCGATGGCTACACCTTC. Its translation is CASSHLLTGGDGYTF.

A few counts support this clone. V gene TRBV5-4 combines with J gene TRBJ1-2; perhaps TRBD1 as D (5 bases). The CDR3 spans 13 residues. Trimming pared 0 bases from V and 4 bases from J, leaving 7 bases between. Germline V lookup: CDR1 SGHNT, CDR2 YYREEE (reference sequence). CDR3 sequence: CASSLVGAYGYTF. In DNA form, the CDR3 reads TGTGCCAGCAGCTTGGTAGGGGCCTATGGCTACACCTTC.

This clone showed up just once. CDR3 residues: CASSLGTLGYEQYF. The CDR3 DNA follows: TGCGCCAGCAGCTTAGGGACACTAGGCTACGAGCAGTACTTC. The chain has TRBV5-1 and TRBJ2-7; tentative D call: TRBD1 (6 bases). This CDR3 spans 14 amino acids. Germline CDR1 SGHRS, CDR2 YFSETQ. V lost 2 bases, J lost 3 bases, and 12 bases lay in between.

The chain combines TRBV29-1 with TRBJ1-1, with D maybe TRBD1 (5 bases). The CDR3 extends over 14 amino acids. CDR1 SQVTM and CDR2 ANQGSEA come from the germline V gene. The ends were cut back, 5 bases at V and 11 bases at J, with 24 bases in the middle. The CDR3, as DNA: TGCAGCGTTTGGGACCATCGGCCCCCGATCGGGGCTTTCTTT. It specifies CSVWDHRPPIGAFF.

V and J are TRBV7-9 and TRBJ1-2, with D unresolved. The germline V gene has CDR1 SEHNR and CDR2 FQNEAQ (reference sequence). V was cut by 1 base and J by 0 bases, with 12 bases left in between. CDR3 length: 16 residues. The CDR3 region has the DNA TGTGCCAGCAGCTTAGGTGGTGGAATAGCTAACTATGGCTACACCTTC. Its translation: CASSLGGGIANYGYTF.